This T cell receptor beta chain appears in the sequencing data of a study of blood T cell repertoires in COVID-19. In the study overall: The analysed material was cDNA or gDNA that came from T cells, B-cell-depleted T cells, or PBMCs.

CDR1 and CDR2 from the germline V gene are SGHRS and YFSETQ. J lost 6 bases, V lost 4 bases, and 3 bases had no gene match. The CDR3 consists of 12 residues. Original data processing: Reference gene primer amplification gave nucleated cell count estimates. Data came from immunoSEQ multiplex PCR; TCRdb stores just in-frame clones and leaves some out. V and J calls and clone size are given by that table; D and trimming were obtained from the DNA. The sample carries tens of thousands of clones, approximately 90% recorded once. The sample taken for sequencing was peripheral blood. The sequence came from a woman aged 55-69 years with active COVID-19. The chain joins TRBV5-1 to TRBJ1-2, with TRBD1 matching 7 bases. Here the CDR3 reads CASSTDRDGYTF. The CDR3 DNA is TGCGCCAGCAGCACCGACAGGGATGGCTACACCTTC.